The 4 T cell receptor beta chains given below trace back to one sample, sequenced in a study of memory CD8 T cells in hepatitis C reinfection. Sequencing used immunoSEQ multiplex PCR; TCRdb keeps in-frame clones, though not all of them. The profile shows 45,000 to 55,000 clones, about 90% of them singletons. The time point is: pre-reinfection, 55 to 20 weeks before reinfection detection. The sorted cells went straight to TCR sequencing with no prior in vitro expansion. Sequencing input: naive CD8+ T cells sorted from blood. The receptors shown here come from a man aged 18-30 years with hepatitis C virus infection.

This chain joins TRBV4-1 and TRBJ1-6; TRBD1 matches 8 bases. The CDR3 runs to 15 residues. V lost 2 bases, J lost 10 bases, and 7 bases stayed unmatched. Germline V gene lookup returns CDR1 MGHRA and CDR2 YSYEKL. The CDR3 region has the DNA TGCGCCAGCAGCCAACCCGGACAGGGTCGCTCACCCCTCCACTTT. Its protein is CASSQPGQGRSPLHF.

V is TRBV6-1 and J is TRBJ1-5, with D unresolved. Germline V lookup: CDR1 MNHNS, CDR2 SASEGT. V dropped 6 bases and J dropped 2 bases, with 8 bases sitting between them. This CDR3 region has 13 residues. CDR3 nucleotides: TGTGCCAGCAGACCGGTGGGCAATCAGCCCCAGCATTTT. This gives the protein CASRPVGNQPQHF.

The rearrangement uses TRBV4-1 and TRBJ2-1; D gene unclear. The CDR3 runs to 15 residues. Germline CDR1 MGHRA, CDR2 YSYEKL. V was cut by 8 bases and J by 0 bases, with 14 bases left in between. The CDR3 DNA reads TGCGCCAGCGGTTCAGCGCGGAGCTCCTACAATGAGCAGTTCTTC. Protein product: CASGSARSSYNEQFF.

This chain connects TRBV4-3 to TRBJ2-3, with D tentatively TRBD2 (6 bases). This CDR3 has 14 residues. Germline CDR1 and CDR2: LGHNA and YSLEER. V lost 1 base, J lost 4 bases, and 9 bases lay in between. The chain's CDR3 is CASSQGVAADTQYF. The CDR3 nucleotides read TGCGCCAGCAGCCAAGGAGTAGCGGCAGATACGCAGTATTTT.